This TCR beta chain appears in the sequencing data of a study of beta chain features in type 1 diabetes. Turning to the study itself: Across the samples, approximately 98,000,000 sorted cells were examined in total.

Concerning this clone: Its antigen is not identified. Its ends do not fully match the called genes, so a read error is possible.

Germline values: CDR1 KGHSH, CDR2 LQKENI. This CDR3 is 12 amino acids long. All of the isolated RNA was reverse transcribed, so expressed TCRB transcripts were sequenced. Profiled with immunoSEQ multiplex PCR; TCRdb holds only in-frame clones, not every one. Of 250,000 to 300,000 clones in the sample, 20% to 25% were seen once. A sort by CD45RO/CCR7/CD25/CD127/CD95/CD27 yielded CD4+ naive, central memory, regulatory and stem cell-like memory cells. Study observations and caveats: In every one of the four CD4+ subsets, TCRB CDR3s were moderately but significantly shorter in Type 1 diabetes patients.

The rearrangement links TRBV18 to TRBJ2-1; a possible D gene is TRBD1 (6 bases). The sequenced sample was naive CD4+ T cells from blood. The clonotype was recovered from a woman in her thirties with type 1 diabetes. The CDR3 loop is CASSPFNRAAVF. CDR3 nucleotides: TGTGCCAGCTCACCATTTAACAGGGCCGCGGTCTTC.